The 15 T cell receptor beta chains below all came from one sample that was sequenced in a study of OX40 agonist ivuxolimab in advanced cancers. TCRdb's table, derived via immunoSEQ multiplex PCR, lists solely in-frame clones and lacks some. The sample includes about 31,000 clones, approximately 89% of them seen just once. This specimen consisted of CD4+ or CD8+ T cells sorted from blood, obtained in a trial of the OX40 agonist ivuxolimab. These receptors were obtained from an adult with an advanced solid tumor such as melanoma, head and neck, liver or kidney cancer.

The V call is TRBV28, the J call TRBJ2-3; 10 bases are shared with TRBD2. The CDR3 has 18 amino acids. The J segment lost 0 bases and the V segment lost 3 bases, leaving 9 bases of the junction unmatched. Germline CDR1 is MDHEN and CDR2 is SYDVKM. In DNA form, the CDR3 reads TGTGCCAGCAGTTTCTACGCCGCTAGCGGGAGAAGCACAGATACGCAGTATTTT. Amino acids: CASSFYAASGRSTDTQYF.

The chain carries TRBV7-2 and TRBJ2-5, with a weak D call TRBD2 (6 bases). Trimming left V 6 bases short and J 5 bases short, with 13 bases between. This CDR3 region has 13 residues. Germline values: CDR1 SGHTA, CDR2 FQGNSA. The DNA for the CDR3 is TGTGCCAGCAGTGGGACTCCCGGGGAGACCCAGTACTTC. Translating gives CASSGTPGETQYF.

The chain combines TRBV5-1 with TRBJ2-1; 8 bases line up with TRBD2. This CDR3 comprises 11 residues. Looked up from germline, CDR1 is SGHRS and CDR2 is YFSETQ. The V and J ends lost 4 bases and 10 bases, in that order; junction bases with no gene match: 1. DNA of the CDR3: TGCGCCAGCAGCCAGCGGGAGGAGCAGTTCTTC. Its translation is CASSQREEQFF. The full variable domain, in which reference TRBV5-1 and TRBJ2-1 provide the parts outside the CDR3, is KAGVTQTPRYLIKTRGQQVTLSCSPISGHRSVSWYQQTPGQGLQFLFEYFSETQRNKGNFPGRFSGRQFSNSRSEMNVSTLELGDSALYLCASSQREEQFFGPGTRLTVL.

Only one count was recorded for this clone. This sequence joins TRBV6-5 and TRBJ1-1; 8 positions agree with TRBD1. Germline V gives CDR1 MNHEY, CDR2 SVGAGI. The CDR3 totals 15 residues. V shed 5 bases, J shed 5 bases, and the junction held 10 bases outside the gene matches. The CDR3 DNA is TGTGCCAGCAGTCCCCTGACAGGGGAGGAGACTGAAGCTTTCTTT. Translated, it gives CASSPLTGEETEAFF.

J is TRBJ1-2 and V is TRBV4-1; D is ambiguous. CDR1 MGHRA and CDR2 YSYEKL come from the germline V gene. V lost 0 bases and J lost 1, with 6 bases in between. This CDR3 has 14 amino acids. The DNA of the CDR3 is TGCGCCAGCAGCCAAGATGCGTTTAACTATGGCTACACCTTC. Translating gives CASSQDAFNYGYTF.

The rearrangement links TRBV4-1 to TRBJ2-1; weak D call: TRBD2 (6 bases). Germline-derived CDR1 and CDR2 are MGHRA and YSYEKL. The CDR3 is 15 residues long. V lost 4 bases, J lost 6 bases, and 16 bases lay in between. The CDR3 DNA reads as TGCGCCAGCAGCCGGAGGGAAGCGGGTTTCAATGAGCAGTTCTTC. Translated, it gives CASSRREAGFNEQFF.

The chain uses TRBV19 and TRBJ2-7; the D gene is possibly TRBD1 (6 bases). CDR3 length equals 15 residues. Germline values: CDR1 LNHDA, CDR2 SQIVND (reference sequence). V was shortened by 4 bases and J by 6 bases, with 19 bases between the two germline ends. CDR3 nucleotide sequence: TGTGCCAGTAGTACTTCGACAGGAATTGGTCGCGAGCAGTACTTC. Its protein is CASSTSTGIGREQYF.

The chain combines TRBV19 with TRBJ2-1, with TRBD2 matching 8 bases. Germline CDR1 and CDR2: LNHDA and SQIVND (reference sequence). The CDR3 is 15 amino acids. After removal of 5 bases from V and 4 bases from J, the junction contained 7 bases not matched to a gene. The CDR3 sequence is CASSHELADYNEQFF. Written as DNA, the CDR3 is TGTGCCAGTAGTCATGAACTAGCGGATTACAATGAGCAGTTCTTC.

V is TRBV28 and J is TRBJ2-2; 9 positions agree with TRBD1. Trimming removed 2 bases from V and 4 bases from J; junction bases left unmatched: 5. The CDR3 loop spans 16 amino acids. Per the germline V gene, CDR1 is MDHEN and CDR2 is SYDVKM. CDR3 coding DNA: TGTGCCAGCAGTTTAGTGGGACAGGGTTCCACCGGGGAGCTGTTTTTT. Protein product: CASSLVGQGSTGELFF.

The table lists this clone with a count of one. V and J are TRBV28 and TRBJ2-1; 16 bases agree with TRBD2. This CDR3 is 15 amino acids long. With V trimmed by 4 bases and J by 7 bases, 1 base remained unmatched. Germline V gene sequence: CDR1 MDHEN, CDR2 SYDVKM. The CDR3 DNA sequence: TGTGCCAGCAGTTGGGGACTAGCGGGAGGGAATGAGCAGTTCTTC. Its protein product is CASSWGLAGGNEQFF.

The chain employs TRBV4-2 and TRBJ1-1; D unresolved. The CDR3 runs to 13 residues. Trimming removed 0 bases at V and 4 bases at J, with 6 bases between. In germline, CDR1 is LGHNA, CDR2 YNFKEQ. The CDR3 DNA reads as TGTGCCAGCAGCCAAGATGAGGGCACTGAAGCTTTCTTT. Encoded protein: CASSQDEGTEAFF.

This chain uses TRBV6-5 with TRBJ1-1; 7 bases align to TRBD1. V shed 6 bases, J shed 6 bases, and the junction held 4 bases outside the gene matches. The germline CDR1 and CDR2 sequences are MNHEY and SVGAGI. The CDR3 is 12 residues long. The CDR3 region is CASSSQGSEAFF. The DNA of the CDR3 is TGTGCCAGCAGCTCACAGGGGTCTGAAGCTTTCTTT.

This chain links TRBV7-2 with TRBJ1-1; D is unclear. Per germline, CDR1 SGHTA and CDR2 FQGNSA. Trimming took 5 bases from V and 4 from J, leaving 14 bases between them. This CDR3 comprises 14 residues. This CDR3 reads CASSSGRGSTEAFF. The CDR3 bases are TGTGCCAGCAGCAGTGGTCGAGGGTCCACTGAAGCTTTCTTT.

The chain joins TRBV19 to TRBJ2-5; the D gene is possibly TRBD1 (6 bases). The DNA end lines up better with TRBJ2-7; the J call may be wrong. The germline V gene encodes CDR1 LNHDA and CDR2 SQIVND (reference sequence). The CDR3 loop spans 14 amino acids. CDR3 sequence: CASSIRDKHYEQYF. In DNA form, the CDR3 reads TGTGCCAGTAGTATCCGGGACAAACACTACGAGCAGTACTTC.

The gene calls are TRBV27 and TRBJ2-5, with TRBD2 matching over 9 bases. This CDR3 spans 15 amino acids. Trimming at V came to 0 bases and at J to 5 bases, leaving 4 bases not matched to a gene. CDR1 MNHEY and CDR2 SMNVEV come from the germline V gene (reference sequence). CDR3 residues: CASSLSAGGGETQYF. CDR3 DNA: TGTGCCAGCAGTTTATCTGCGGGAGGGGGGGAGACCCAGTACTTC.